This T cell receptor beta chain derives from a study of lymphopenia after photon versus proton radiotherapy. Study-wide points: Proton therapy kept repertoires fairly stable, unlike photons, which gained effector/memory cells.

Sequencing used immunoSEQ multiplex PCR; TCRdb keeps in-frame clones, though not all of them. The sample carries 30,000 or so clones, 80% to 90% recorded once. The CDR3 totals 17 residues. Per the germline V gene, CDR1 is LGHNA and CDR2 is YSLEER. V was pared by 0 bases and J by 2 bases, with 14 bases between. Notes on this clone: Its cognate antigen is unknown.

The specimen comprised peripheral blood, sampled from a patient treated with proton-based radiotherapy. This sequence originates from a woman in her fifties or sixties with cholangiocarcinoma. Some clones in this sample may be carry-over from other donors' samples. This chain uses TRBV4-3 with TRBJ1-3; D is undetermined. The CDR3 DNA reads TGCGCCAGCAGCCAAGAAGACGGAGGATACCCTGGAAACACCATATATTTT. This encodes CASSQEDGGYPGNTIYF.